A single sample gave rise to the 27 T cell receptor beta chains below, sequenced in a study of radiotherapy plus CTLA-4 blockade in lung cancer. TCRdb's table, derived via immunoSEQ multiplex PCR, lists solely in-frame clones and lacks some. The data show fewer than 40,000 clones, around 79% seen once. The sample in question was peripheral blood, obtained from a patient treated with radiotherapy plus ipilimumab. Every receptor here comes from a human donor with non-small cell lung cancer who had stable disease on radiotherapy plus ipilimumab.

This clone was observed a few times. The rearrangement links TRBV7-8 to TRBJ1-4; D remains unclear. V was clipped by 5 bases and J by 0 bases, with 19 bases between them. The CDR3 loop spans 18 amino acids. Germline lookup yields CDR1 SGHVS and CDR2 FQNEAQ. CDR3 in DNA: TGTGCCAGCAGCCCTTATTTAATATTACAGTCAACTAATGAAAAACTGTTTTTT. Its protein is CASSPYLILQSTNEKLFF.

Turning to this clone: This sample includes further DNA sequences coding for the same CDR3. V is TRBV7-2 and J is TRBJ1-1; 7 positions match TRBD1. The CDR3 totals 14 residues. V was pared by 2 bases and J by 4 bases, with 4 bases of the junction left unmatched. CDR1 is SGHTA, CDR2 FQGNSA, per germline. CDR3 DNA: TGTGCCAGCAGCTTACCTACAGGGGCCACTGAAGCTTTCTTT. Its protein product is CASSLPTGATEAFF.

The chain has TRBV9 and TRBJ1-3; D call uncertain. The germline gives CDR1 SGDLS, CDR2 YYNGEE. Trimming removed 0 bases at V and 7 bases at J, with 2 bases between. This CDR3 spans 11 amino acids. The CDR3 DNA reads as TGTGCCAGCAGCGTAGGGAACACCATATATTTT. It specifies CASSVGNTIYF. Complete variable domain (other parts from reference TRBV9 and TRBJ1-3): DSGVTQTPKHLITATGQRVTLRCSPRSGDLSVYWYQQSLDQGLQFLIQYYNGEERAKGNILERFSAQQFPDLHSELNLSSLELGDSALYFCASSVGNTIYFGEGSWLTVV.

This clone was seen more than once but under ten times. The V gene is TRBV11-3, the J gene TRBJ1-3; 7 nucleotides align to TRBD1. This CDR3 contains 14 residues. Germline CDR1 and CDR2: SGHNT and YENEEA. The junction had 1 base not matched to a gene; V was cut back by 3 bases and J by 2 bases. As DNA, the CDR3 is TGTGCCAGCAGCTTGACAGGGACTGGAAACACCATATATTTT. Translating gives CASSLTGTGNTIYF.

The CDR3 DNA follows: TGTGCCAGCAGCGTACAGGGAGGCACCGGGGAGCTGTTTTTT. Translating it yields CASSVQGGTGELFF. The chain carries TRBV11-3 and TRBJ2-2, with D possibly called TRBD1 or TRBD2 (6 bases each). This CDR3 contains 14 residues. With 5 bases removed from V and 4 bases from J, the gap between germline ends came to 11 bases. CDR1 SGHNT and CDR2 YENEEA come from the germline V gene.

The chain carries TRBV6-1 and TRBJ2-7, with D hard to call. Trimming pared 4 bases from V and 3 bases from J, leaving 1 base between. The CDR3 runs 10 residues. The germline V gene encodes CDR1 MNHNS and CDR2 SASEGT. CDR3 DNA: TGTGCCAGCAGTGTCTACGAGCAGTACTTC. Its protein product is CASSVYEQYF.

This chain uses TRBV6-5 with TRBJ1-4; D is unresolved. Germline V gene sequence: CDR1 MNHEY, CDR2 SVGAGI. This CDR3 region has 15 residues. Trimming pared 0 bases from V and 7 bases from J, leaving 12 bases between. CDR3 DNA sequence: TGTGCCAGCAGTTACTCGACGGGGAAAATTGAAAAACTGTTTTTT. It codes for CASSYSTGKIEKLFF.

The chain uses TRBV7-8 and TRBJ2-2; 8 nucleotides line up with TRBD2. The length of the CDR3 is 17 residues. The V gene's germline CDR1 is SGHVS and CDR2 FQNEAQ. V lost 2 bases and J lost 0; bases outside the gene matches: 5. The CDR3 spells CASSLRGGPSNTGELFF. As DNA, the CDR3 is TGTGCCAGCAGCTTACGCGGGGGGCCTTCGAACACCGGGGAGCTGTTTTTT.

V and J are TRBV7-9 and TRBJ1-1; D is ambiguous. Germline CDR1 and CDR2: SEHNR and FQNEAQ (reference sequence). Trimming pared 3 bases from V and 3 bases from J, leaving 8 bases between. The CDR3 has 13 residues. CDR3 nucleotide sequence: TGTGCCAGCAGCTTCCCCCAGTACACTGAAGCTTTCTTT. Encoded protein: CASSFPQYTEAFF.

The rearrangement uses TRBV5-1 and TRBJ2-7, with D possibly TRBD1 on 6 matching bases. CDR3 length: 16 residues. In germline, CDR1 is SGHRS, CDR2 YFSETQ. V lost 3 bases, J lost 3 bases, and 19 bases lay in between. The CDR3 DNA sequence: TGCGCCAGCAGCTCTGGCTCCCAGGGGCGAGGCTACGAGCAGTACTTC. Protein product: CASSSGSQGRGYEQYF.

This clone was seen only once. The chain carries TRBV2 and TRBJ2-7; D is perhaps TRBD1 or TRBD2 (5 bases each). The CDR3 spans 13 residues. Germline V gene sequence: CDR1 SNHLY, CDR2 FYNNEI. The V end lost 3 bases, the J end lost 2 bases, and 8 bases lay between the germline ends. For the CDR3, the DNA is TGTGCCAGCAGTGACCAGGGAGCCTACGAGCAGTACGTC. This gives the protein CASSDQGAYEQYV.

V and J are TRBV5-1 and TRBJ2-5; D unresolved. This CDR3 has 15 amino acids. Between the trimmed V and J ends, which lost 0 bases and 1 base, there was a span of 10 bases. Germline CDR1 SGHRS, CDR2 YFSETQ. The CDR3 DNA sequence: TGCGCCAGCAGCTTGGTGGCAGACCCCCAAGAGACCCAGTACTTC. Protein: CASSLVADPQETQYF. The entire variable domain, with the rest obtained from reference TRBV5-1 and TRBJ2-5, is as follows: KAGVTQTPRYLIKTRGQQVTLSCSPISGHRSVSWYQQTPGQGLQFLFEYFSETQRNKGNFPGRFSGRQFSNSRSEMNVSTLELGDSALYLCASSLVADPQETQYFGPGTRLLVL.

The chain has TRBV18 and TRBJ2-7; D not certain. Germline CDR1 and CDR2: KGHSH and LQKENI. CDR3 size: 13 residues. Trimming removed 0 bases at V and 0 bases at J, with 3 bases between. The CDR3 sequence is CASSPPSSYEQYF. As DNA, the CDR3 is TGTGCCAGCTCACCACCAAGCTCCTACGAGCAGTACTTC. The full variable domain, with the rest looked up from reference TRBV18 and TRBJ2-7, is NAGVMQNPRHLVRRRGQEARLRCSPMKGHSHVYWYRQLPEEGLKFMVYLQKENIIDESGMPKERFSAEFPKEGPSILRIQQVVRGDSAAYFCASSPPSSYEQYFGPGTRLTVT.

The CDR3 is CASGLSPLHF. As DNA, the CDR3 is TGCGCCAGCGGCTTGTCACCCCTCCACTTT. The chain couples TRBV4-1 to TRBJ1-6; D remains unclear. The germline V and J ends were trimmed by 8 bases and 10 bases, with 6 bases remaining between them. The CDR3 spans 10 residues. CDR1 is MGHRA and CDR2 is YSYEKL in the germline V gene.

As for this clone: Other nucleotide sequences from this sample produce the same CDR3. The chain carries TRBV5-4 and TRBJ1-2; D is possibly TRBD1 (6 bases). The CDR3 has 13 residues. Looked up from germline, CDR1 is SGHNT and CDR2 is YYREEE (reference sequence). V lost 5 bases, J lost 8 bases, and 16 bases lay in between. The CDR3 region has the DNA TGTGCCAGCAGTTCGGAAACAGGGAACGGCTACACCTTC. Amino acids: CASSSETGNGYTF.

The rearrangement links TRBV4-1 to TRBJ1-5; 8 bases fit TRBD1. The CDR3 has 17 amino acids. The germline V gene encodes CDR1 MGHRA and CDR2 YSYEKL. The V and J ends lost 0 bases and 9 bases, in that order; junction bases with no gene match: 13. The chain's CDR3 is CASSQDQGAGRIAPQHF. CDR3 coding DNA: TGCGCCAGCAGCCAAGATCAGGGGGCAGGGAGGATAGCGCCCCAGCATTTT.

This chain joins TRBV5-1 and TRBJ2-3; D is ambiguous. The germline CDR1 and CDR2 sequences are SGHRS and YFSETQ. V shed 0 bases and J shed 0 bases, with 5 bases lying between them. The CDR3 covers 14 residues. CDR3 in amino acids: CASSLDESTDTQYF. CDR3 sequence (DNA): TGCGCCAGCAGCTTGGATGAAAGCACAGATACGCAGTATTTT.

This clone was found once. The genes are TRBV6-1 and TRBJ1-3; 7 bases fit TRBD1. Per germline, CDR1 MNHNS and CDR2 SASEGT. The length of the CDR3 is 16 residues. Losses at the gene ends were 4 bases for V and 0 bases for J; bases not matched to a gene: 6. The CDR3 DNA follows: TGTGCCAGCAGTGCGGGGAGGGGGCTCTCTGGAAACACCATATATTTT. It encodes CASSAGRGLSGNTIYF.

The V and J genes are TRBV28 and TRBJ1-6, with a possible D match to TRBD1 (5 bases). The V gene lost 5 bases and the J gene lost 10 bases, with 15 bases spanning the gap. The CDR3 loop spans 14 amino acids. Germline CDR1 reads MDHEN; CDR2 reads SYDVKM. Here the CDR3 reads CASSPLTASSPLHF. CDR3 sequence (DNA): TGTGCCAGCAGTCCTCTGACAGCTTCCTCACCCCTCCACTTT.

The chain links TRBV4-3 to TRBJ1-1, with D uncertain. The CDR3 has 13 amino acids. Germline CDR1 LGHNA, CDR2 YSLEER. Trimming pared 0 bases from V and 11 bases from J, leaving 13 bases between. CDR3 loop: CASSQDFASRAFF. Written as DNA, the CDR3 is TGCGCCAGCAGCCAAGATTTCGCCTCAAGGGCTTTCTTT.

The chain employs TRBV5-4 and TRBJ2-6; 12 nucleotides line up with TRBD2. CDR3 length: 17 amino acids. Trimming cost V 4 bases and J 0 bases; bases outside gene matches: 2. Germline CDR1 and CDR2: SGHNT and YYREEE (reference sequence). CDR3 DNA sequence: TGTGCCAGCAGCCCGACTAGCGGGGGCTCTGGGGCCAACGTCCTGACTTTC. Translation gives CASSPTSGGSGANVLTF. The whole variable domain, filled in from reference TRBV5-4 and TRBJ2-6, reads ETGVTQSPTHLIKTRGQQVTLRCSSQSGHNTVSWYQQALGQGPQFIFQYYREEENGRGNFPPRFSGLQFPNYSSELNVNALELDDSALYLCASSPTSGGSGANVLTFGAGSRLTVL.

The chain is built from TRBV7-9 and TRBJ2-3; no reliable D call. V dropped 1 base and J dropped 2 bases, with 10 bases sitting between them. The CDR3 sequence is 15 residues long. Germline V gene lookup returns CDR1 SEHNR and CDR2 FQNEAQ (reference sequence). Written as DNA, the CDR3 is TGTGCCAGCAGCTTAGGTCCCTACACCACAGATACGCAGTATTTT. Translation gives CASSLGPYTTDTQYF. The full variable domain, rest sourced from reference TRBV7-9 and TRBJ2-3, is DTGVSQNPRHKITKRGQNVTFRCDPISEHNRLYWYRQTLGQGPEFLTYFQNEAQLEKSRLLSDRFSAERPKGSFSTLEIQRTEQGDSAMYLCASSLGPYTTDTQYFGPGTRLTVL.

The CDR3 region is CSVEKQGSVNTEAFF. CDR3 bases: TGCAGCGTTGAAAAACAGGGATCCGTGAACACTGAAGCTTTCTTT. The chain links TRBV29-1 to TRBJ1-1, with D perhaps matching TRBD1 (6 bases). The germline gives CDR1 SQVTM, CDR2 ANQGSEA. With 2 bases removed from V and 0 bases from J, the gap between germline ends came to 13 bases. There are 15 residues in the CDR3.

CDR3: CASSEDDYGYTF. CDR3 nucleotides: TGCGCCAGCAGTGAGGACGACTATGGCTACACCTTC. The chain has TRBV5-1 and TRBJ1-2; unclear D gene. The CDR3 has 12 residues. Trimming removed 5 bases at V and 3 bases at J, with 8 bases between. CDR1 is SGHRS and CDR2 is YFSETQ in the germline V gene.

The chain recombines TRBV5-8 with TRBJ2-1, with D tentatively TRBD1 or TRBD2 (5 bases each). The germline gives CDR1 SGHTS, CDR2 YDEGEE. Deletions cut 4 bases from V and 7 bases from J, with 15 bases between. CDR3 length equals 14 residues. As DNA, the CDR3 is TGTGCCAGCAGCCCCAGGGTTACGGGGAATGAGCAGTTCTTC. Translation gives CASSPRVTGNEQFF.

The chain carries TRBV5-6 and TRBJ2-5; TRBD1 is a possible D gene (6 bases). Germline V lookup: CDR1 SGHDT, CDR2 YYEEEE. V shed 4 bases and J shed 2 bases, with 12 bases lying between them. This CDR3 has 14 amino acids. The CDR3 protein is CASSLSGEQETQYF. DNA of the CDR3: TGTGCCAGCAGCCTGTCAGGGGAACAAGAGACCCAGTACTTC.

The V gene is TRBV9, the J gene TRBJ1-2; D is ambiguous. The V gene's germline CDR1 is SGDLS and CDR2 YYNGEE. The CDR3 loop spans 11 amino acids. Trimming pared 3 bases from V and 8 bases from J, leaving 8 bases between. The DNA of the CDR3 is TGTGCCAGCAGCGCTCCAACGGGCTACACCTTC. Its translation is CASSAPTGYTF. Full variable domain (rest looked up from reference TRBV9 and TRBJ1-2): DSGVTQTPKHLITATGQRVTLRCSPRSGDLSVYWYQQSLDQGLQFLIQYYNGEERAKGNILERFSAQQFPDLHSELNLSSLELGDSALYFCASSAPTGYTFGSGTRLTVV.